Listed here are 3 T cell receptor beta chains from one sample, sequenced in a study of cytomegalovirus exposure and HLA in healthy donors. Researchers ran the PCR with 60 Vbeta and 13 Jbeta primers. The table came from immunoSEQ multiplex PCR; TCRdb's copy has only in-frame clones and leaves some out. The table shows 95,000 to 150,000 clones, with roughly 63% occurring only once. Source material: PBMCs. These receptors originate from a man aged 40-49 years in good health and CMV-seropositive.

The chain joins TRBV6-5 to TRBJ2-3; tentative D call: TRBD2 (6 bases). Per germline, CDR1 MNHEY and CDR2 SVGAGI. The CDR3 is made up of 16 amino acids. V was cut by 2 bases and J by 0 bases, with 12 bases left in between. CDR3: CASSYAGRASTDTQYF. DNA for the CDR3: TGTGCCAGCAGTTACGCGGGACGTGCTAGCACAGATACGCAGTATTTT.

This chain links TRBV5-6 with TRBJ2-5, with 8 positions matching TRBD1. Germline V lookup: CDR1 SGHDT, CDR2 YYEEEE. Losses at the gene ends were 3 bases for V and 6 bases for J; bases not matched to a gene: 16. The CDR3 runs to 17 residues. CDR3 amino acids: CASSSPIPTGEVKTQYF. The CDR3 DNA is TGTGCCAGCAGCTCACCAATCCCGACAGGGGAGGTGAAGACCCAGTACTTC.

The V and J genes are TRBV29-1 and TRBJ1-2, with D tentatively TRBD1 (6 bases). The V end was cut by 3 bases, the J end by 8 bases, with 19 bases between. The CDR3 length is 14 residues. Germline V gives CDR1 SQVTM, CDR2 ANQGSEA. The CDR3 reads CSVDKSDRLGGYTF. For the CDR3, the DNA is TGCAGCGTTGATAAATCCGACAGGCTCGGCGGCTACACCTTC.